This T cell receptor beta chain is drawn from a study of T cells in Graves' hyperthyroidism and ophthalmopathy. Findings and limits, study-wide: Most thyroid-expanded clonotypes above 0.001 were also found in blood.

Trimming took 5 bases from V and 1 from J, leaving 15 bases between them. The CDR3 totals 15 residues. CDR1 and CDR2 (germline): SGHVS, FQNEAQ. The table lists this clonotype with many counts. Its antigen is unidentified. Regions amplified from RNA transcripts were the TCR beta CDR3 regions. HTBI primers were employed in a first-round RT-PCR of the TCR CDR3. Each CDR3 protein gets one entry after TCRdb re-called the multiplex PCR reads with MiXCR. The repertoire holds roughly 100,000 distinct CDR3 sequences, roughly 50% seen once, with 20% to 30% in the top ten. This chain uses TRBV7-8 with TRBJ2-7, with a tentative D call TRBD2 (5 bases). The sample consisted of blood. The receptor was isolated from a middle-aged man with Graves' hyperthyroidism. The CDR3 loop is CASSPLGMGSYEQYF. In nucleotides, the CDR3 is TGTGCCAGCAGCCCCCTCGGGATGGGATCCTACGAGCAGTACTTC.